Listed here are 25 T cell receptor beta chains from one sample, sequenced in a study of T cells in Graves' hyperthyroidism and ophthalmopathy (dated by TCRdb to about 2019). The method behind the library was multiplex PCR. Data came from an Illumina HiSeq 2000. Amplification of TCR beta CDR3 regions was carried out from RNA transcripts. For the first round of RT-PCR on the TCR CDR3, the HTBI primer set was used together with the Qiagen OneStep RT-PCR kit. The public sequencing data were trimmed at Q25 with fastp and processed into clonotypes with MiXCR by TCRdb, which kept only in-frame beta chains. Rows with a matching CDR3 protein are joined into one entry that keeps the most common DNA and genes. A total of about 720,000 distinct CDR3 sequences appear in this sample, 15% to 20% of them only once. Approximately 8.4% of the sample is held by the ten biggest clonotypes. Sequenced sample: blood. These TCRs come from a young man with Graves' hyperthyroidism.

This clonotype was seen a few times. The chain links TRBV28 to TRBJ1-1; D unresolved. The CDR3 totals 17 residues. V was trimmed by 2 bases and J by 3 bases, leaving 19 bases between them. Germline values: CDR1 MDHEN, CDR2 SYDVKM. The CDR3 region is CASSLGRVLQFHTEAFF. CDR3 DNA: TGTGCCAGCAGTTTAGGGAGGGTCTTGCAGTTCCACACTGAAGCTTTCTTT.

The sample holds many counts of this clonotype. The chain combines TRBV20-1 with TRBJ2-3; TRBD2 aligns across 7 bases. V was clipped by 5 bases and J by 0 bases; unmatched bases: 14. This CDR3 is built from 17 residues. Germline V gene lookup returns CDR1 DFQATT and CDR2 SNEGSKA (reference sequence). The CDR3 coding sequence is TGCAGTGCTGCGGGGCGGGGGTCGTTACGTAGCACAGATACGCAGTATTTT. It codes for CSAAGRGSLRSTDTQYF.

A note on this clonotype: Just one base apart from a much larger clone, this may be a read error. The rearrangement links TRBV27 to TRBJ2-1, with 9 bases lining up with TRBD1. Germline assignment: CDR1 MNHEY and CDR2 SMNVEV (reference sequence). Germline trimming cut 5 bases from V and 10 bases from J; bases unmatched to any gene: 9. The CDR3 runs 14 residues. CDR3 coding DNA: TGTGCCAGCAGTGGGACAGGGAAGACCGGGGAGCAGTTCTTC. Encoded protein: CASSGTGKTGEQFF.

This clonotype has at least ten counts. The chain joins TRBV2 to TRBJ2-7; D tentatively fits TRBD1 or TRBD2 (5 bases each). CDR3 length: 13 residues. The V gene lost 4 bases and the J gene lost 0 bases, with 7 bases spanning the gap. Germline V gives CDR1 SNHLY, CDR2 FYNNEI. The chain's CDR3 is CASSGGSSYEQYF. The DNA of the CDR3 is TGTGCCAGCAGTGGGGGGAGCTCCTACGAGCAGTACTTC.

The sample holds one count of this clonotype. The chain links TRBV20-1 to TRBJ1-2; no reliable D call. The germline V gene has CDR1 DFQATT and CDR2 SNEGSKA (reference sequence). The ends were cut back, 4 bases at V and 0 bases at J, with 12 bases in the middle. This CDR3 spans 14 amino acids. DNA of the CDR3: TGCAGTGCTACCCAGCGTAAGGCTAACTATGGCTACACCTTC. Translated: CSATQRKANYGYTF.

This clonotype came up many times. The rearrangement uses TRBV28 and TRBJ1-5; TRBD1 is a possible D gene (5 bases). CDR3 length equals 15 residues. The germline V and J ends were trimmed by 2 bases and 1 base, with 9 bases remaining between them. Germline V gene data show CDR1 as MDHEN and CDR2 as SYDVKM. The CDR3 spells CASSLRGRSNQPQHF. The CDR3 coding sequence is TGTGCCAGCAGTTTAAGGGGCCGCAGCAATCAGCCCCAGCATTTT.

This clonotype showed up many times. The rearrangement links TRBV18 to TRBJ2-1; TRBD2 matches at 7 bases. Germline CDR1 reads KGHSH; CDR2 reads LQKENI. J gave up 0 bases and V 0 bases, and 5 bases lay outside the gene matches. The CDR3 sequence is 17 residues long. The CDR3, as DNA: TGTGCCAGCTCACCACCGTGGGGGAGGGCCTCCTACAATGAGCAGTTCTTC. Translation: CASSPPWGRASYNEQFF. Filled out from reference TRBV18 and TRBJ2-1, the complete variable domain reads NAGVMQNPRHLVRRRGQEARLRCSPMKGHSHVYWYRQLPEEGLKFMVYLQKENIIDESGMPKERFSAEFPKEGPSILRIQQVVRGDSAAYFCASSPPWGRASYNEQFFGPGTRLTVL.

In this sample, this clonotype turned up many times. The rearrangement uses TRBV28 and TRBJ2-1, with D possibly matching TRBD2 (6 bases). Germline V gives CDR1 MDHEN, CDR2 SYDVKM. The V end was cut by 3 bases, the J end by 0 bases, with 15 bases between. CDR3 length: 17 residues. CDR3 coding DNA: TGTGCCAGCAGTTTTGTATCGGGGGAACGCTCCTACAATGAGCAGTTCTTC. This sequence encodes CASSFVSGERSYNEQFF.

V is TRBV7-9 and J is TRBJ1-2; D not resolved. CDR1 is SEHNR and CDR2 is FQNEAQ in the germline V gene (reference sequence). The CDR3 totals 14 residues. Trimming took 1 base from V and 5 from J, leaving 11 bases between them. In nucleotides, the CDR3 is TGTGCCAGCAGCTTAGGAAGCAGTTTTTATGGCTACACCTTC. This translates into CASSLGSSFYGYTF.

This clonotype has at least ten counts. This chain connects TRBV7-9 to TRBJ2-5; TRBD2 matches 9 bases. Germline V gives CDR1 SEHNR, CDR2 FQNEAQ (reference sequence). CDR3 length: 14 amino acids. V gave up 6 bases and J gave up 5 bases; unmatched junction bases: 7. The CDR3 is CASRAGGTHETQYF. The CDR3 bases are TGTGCCAGCAGAGCGGGAGGTACCCACGAGACCCAGTACTTC. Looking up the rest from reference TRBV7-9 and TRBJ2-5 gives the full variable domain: DTGVSQNPRHKITKRGQNVTFRCDPISEHNRLYWYRQTLGQGPEFLTYFQNEAQLEKSRLLSDRFSAERPKGSFSTLEIQRTEQGDSAMYLCASRAGGTHETQYFGPGTRLLVL.

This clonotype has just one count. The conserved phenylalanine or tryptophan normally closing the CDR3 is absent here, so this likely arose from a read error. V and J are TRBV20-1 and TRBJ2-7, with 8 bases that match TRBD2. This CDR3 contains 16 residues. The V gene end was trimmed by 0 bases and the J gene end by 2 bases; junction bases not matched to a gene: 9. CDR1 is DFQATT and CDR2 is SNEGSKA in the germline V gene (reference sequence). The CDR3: CSARDRQRGFTYEQYL. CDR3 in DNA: TGCAGTGCTAGAGATCGGCAGCGGGGGTTCACCTACGAGCAGTACCTC.

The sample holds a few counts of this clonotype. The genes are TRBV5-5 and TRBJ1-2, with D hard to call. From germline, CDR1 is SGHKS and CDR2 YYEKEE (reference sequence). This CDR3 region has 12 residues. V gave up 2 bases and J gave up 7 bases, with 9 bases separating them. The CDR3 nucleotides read TGTGCCAGCAGCTTTGAGAATCCTGGCTACACCTTC. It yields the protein CASSFENPGYTF.

The CDR3 here is CASSWGTGYEQYF. The CDR3, as DNA: TGTGCCAGCAGTTGGGGGACAGGGTACGAGCAGTACTTC. The chain couples TRBV6-2 or TRBV6-3 to TRBJ2-7, with TRBD1 identical over 9 bases. CDR1 and CDR2 from the germline V gene are MNHEY and SVGEGT. The length of the CDR3 is 13 residues. The V gene end was trimmed by 4 bases and the J gene end by 4 bases; junction bases not matched to a gene: 2.

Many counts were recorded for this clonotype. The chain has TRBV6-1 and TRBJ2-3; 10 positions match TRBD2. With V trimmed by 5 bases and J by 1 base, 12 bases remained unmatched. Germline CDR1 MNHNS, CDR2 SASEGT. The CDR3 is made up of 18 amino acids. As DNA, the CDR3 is TGTGCCAGCAGTTACGGGGTAGCGGGAGGCCCGGGCACAGATACGCAGTATTTT. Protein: CASSYGVAGGPGTDTQYF.

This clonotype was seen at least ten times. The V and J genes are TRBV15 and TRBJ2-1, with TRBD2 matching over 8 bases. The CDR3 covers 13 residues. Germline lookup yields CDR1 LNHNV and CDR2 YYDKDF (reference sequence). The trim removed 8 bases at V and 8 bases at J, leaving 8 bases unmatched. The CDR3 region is CATRAGGADEQFF. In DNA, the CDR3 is TGTGCCACCCGGGCGGGAGGAGCGGATGAGCAGTTCTTC.

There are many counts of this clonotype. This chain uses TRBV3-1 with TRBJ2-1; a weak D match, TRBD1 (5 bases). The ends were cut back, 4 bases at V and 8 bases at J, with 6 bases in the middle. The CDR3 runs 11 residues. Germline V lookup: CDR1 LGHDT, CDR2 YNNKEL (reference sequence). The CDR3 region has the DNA TGTGCCAGCAGCCGGGGCGATGAGCAGTTCTTC. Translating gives CASSRGDEQFF.

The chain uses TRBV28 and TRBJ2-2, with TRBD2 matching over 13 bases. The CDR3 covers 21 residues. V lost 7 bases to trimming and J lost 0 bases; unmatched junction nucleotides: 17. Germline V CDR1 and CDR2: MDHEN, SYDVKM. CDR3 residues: CASTLGSGLAGNGANTGELFF. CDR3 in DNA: TGTGCCAGCACCTTGGGGTCGGGACTAGCGGGAAACGGCGCGAACACCGGGGAGCTGTTTTTT.

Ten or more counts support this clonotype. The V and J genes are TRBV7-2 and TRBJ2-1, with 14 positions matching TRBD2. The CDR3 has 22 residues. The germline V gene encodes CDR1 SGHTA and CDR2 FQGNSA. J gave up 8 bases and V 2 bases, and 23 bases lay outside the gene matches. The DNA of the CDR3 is TGTGCCAGCAGCTTATTCTCGTTCGGGGGATCGACTAGCGGGAGGGCCAGCCATGAGCAGTTCTTC. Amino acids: CASSLFSFGGSTSGRASHEQFF.

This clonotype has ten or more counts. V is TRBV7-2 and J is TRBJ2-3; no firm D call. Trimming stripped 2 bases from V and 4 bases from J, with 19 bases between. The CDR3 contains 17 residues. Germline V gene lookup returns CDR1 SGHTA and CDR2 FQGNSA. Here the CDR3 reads CASSLRVRAGYPDTQYF. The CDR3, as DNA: TGTGCCAGCAGCTTACGTGTCCGGGCCGGGTATCCAGATACGCAGTATTTT.

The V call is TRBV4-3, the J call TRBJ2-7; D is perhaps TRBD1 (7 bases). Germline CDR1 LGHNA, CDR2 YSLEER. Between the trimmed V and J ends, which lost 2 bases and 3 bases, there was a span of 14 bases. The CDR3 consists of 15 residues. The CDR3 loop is CASSQRQGGYYEQYF. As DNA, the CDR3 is TGCGCCAGCAGCCAACGTCAGGGGGGATACTACGAGCAGTACTTC.

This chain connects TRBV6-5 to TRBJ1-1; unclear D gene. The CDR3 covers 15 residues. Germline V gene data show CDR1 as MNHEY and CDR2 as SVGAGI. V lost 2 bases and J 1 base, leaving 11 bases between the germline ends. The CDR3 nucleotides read TGTGCCAGCAGTTACGCAGGACCGACGAACACTGAAGCTTTCTTT. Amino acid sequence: CASSYAGPTNTEAFF.

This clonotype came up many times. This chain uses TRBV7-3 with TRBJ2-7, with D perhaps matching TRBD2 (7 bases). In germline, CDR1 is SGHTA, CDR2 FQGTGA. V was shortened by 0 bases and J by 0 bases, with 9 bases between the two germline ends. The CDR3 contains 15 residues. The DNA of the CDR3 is TGTGCCAGCAGCTTAACGGGAGGGGGCTCCTACGAGCAGTACTTC. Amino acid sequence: CASSLTGGGSYEQYF.

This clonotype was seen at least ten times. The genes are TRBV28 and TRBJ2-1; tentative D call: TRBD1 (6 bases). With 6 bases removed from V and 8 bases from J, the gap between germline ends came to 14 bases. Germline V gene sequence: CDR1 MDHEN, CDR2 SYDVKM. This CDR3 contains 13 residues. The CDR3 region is CASRSTGPHEQFF. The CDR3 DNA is TGTGCCAGCAGGAGTACAGGGCCCCATGAGCAGTTCTTC.

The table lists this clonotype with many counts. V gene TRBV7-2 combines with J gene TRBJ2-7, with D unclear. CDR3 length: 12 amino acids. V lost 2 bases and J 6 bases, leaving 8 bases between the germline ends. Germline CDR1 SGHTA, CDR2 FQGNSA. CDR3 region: CASSLYGREQYF. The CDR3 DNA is TGTGCCAGCAGCTTATATGGCCGCGAGCAGTACTTC.

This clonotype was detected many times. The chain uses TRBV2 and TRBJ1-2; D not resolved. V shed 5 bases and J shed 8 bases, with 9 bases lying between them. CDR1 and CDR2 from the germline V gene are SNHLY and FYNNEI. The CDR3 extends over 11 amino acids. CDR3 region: CASSIILGYTF. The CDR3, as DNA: TGTGCCAGCAGTATCATACTAGGCTACACCTTC.